The rows below give T cell receptor beta chains drawn from one sample of a study of T cell changes during pregnancy in multiple sclerosis. TCRdb's copy holds only in-frame clones and misses some; the assay was immunoSEQ multiplex PCR. The repertoire holds approximately 40,000 clones, with under 95% as singletons. This specimen consisted of CD4+ T cells from peripheral blood mononuclear cells, obtained in the third trimester of pregnancy. These receptors were obtained from a female donor with multiple sclerosis, enrolled in a pregnancy study. CDR3s include the opening cysteine and the closing phenylalanine or tryptophan. Each record gives: clone size, D gene, V gene, J gene, CDR3 protein, CDR3 DNA. The D gene is left open where the match is weak. The size entry is marked missing in some rows and otherwise reads once, few, many or a size class.

abundance: NA; d_gene: NA; v_gene: TRBV28; j_gene: TRBJ2-7; CDR3aa: CASSSRSREQYF; CDR3nt: TGTGCCAGCAGCTCTAGAAGTCGCGAGCAGTACTTC
abundance: NA; d_gene: NA; v_gene: TRBV4-3; j_gene: TRBJ2-1; CDR3aa: CASSQERMNEQFF; CDR3nt: TGCGCCAGCAGCCAAGAGCGGATGAATGAGCAGTTCTTC
abundance: NA; d_gene: NA; v_gene: TRBV2; j_gene: TRBJ2-5; CDR3aa: CASRQDPAVETQYF; CDR3nt: TGTGCCAGCCGGCAGGACCCAGCGGTAGAGACCCAGTACTTC
abundance: once; d_gene: TRBD2; v_gene: TRBV7-2; j_gene: TRBJ2-1; CDR3aa: CASSLARGASGYNEQFF; CDR3nt: TGTGCCAGCAGCTTAGCAAGGGGAGCTAGCGGTTACAATGAGCAGTTCTTC
abundance: NA; d_gene: NA; v_gene: TRBV7-9; j_gene: TRBJ1-2; CDR3aa: CASSLPAGNGYTF; CDR3nt: TGTGCCAGCAGCTTACCGGCAGGGAATGGCTACACCTTC
abundance: NA; d_gene: TRBD1; v_gene: TRBV27; j_gene: TRBJ2-7; CDR3aa: CASSAPDRGRAREQYF; CDR3nt: TGTGCCAGCAGTGCTCCGGACAGGGGACGGGCTAGGGAGCAGTACTTC
abundance: once; d_gene: TRBD1; v_gene: TRBV9; j_gene: TRBJ1-4; CDR3aa: CASSVQGANEKLFF; CDR3nt: TGTGCCAGCAGCGTACAGGGGGCTAATGAAAAACTGTTTTTT
abundance: NA; d_gene: TRBD2; v_gene: TRBV19; j_gene: TRBJ2-2; CDR3aa: CASSPHTGVREWNGELFF; CDR3nt: TGTGCCAGTAGTCCCCACACCGGGGTGCGGGAGTGGAACGGGGAGCTGTTTTTT
abundance: NA; d_gene: TRBD1; v_gene: TRBV7-2; j_gene: TRBJ1-2; CDR3aa: CASNQQGFGYTF; CDR3nt: TGTGCCAGCAACCAACAGGGGTTTGGCTACACCTTC
abundance: NA; d_gene: NA; v_gene: TRBV25-1; j_gene: TRBJ2-7; CDR3aa: CASSAFYEQYF; CDR3nt: TGTGCCAGCAGTGCCTTCTACGAGCAGTACTTC
abundance: NA; d_gene: NA; v_gene: TRBV2; j_gene: TRBJ2-3; CDR3aa: CASSERVGAIGADTQYF; CDR3nt: TGTGCCAGCAGTGAACGTGTGGGCGCCATTGGCGCAGATACGCAGTATTTT
abundance: medium-sized; d_gene: NA; v_gene: TRBV7-2; j_gene: TRBJ2-5; CDR3aa: CASSLGGAGETQYF; CDR3nt: TGTGCCAGCAGCTTAGGGGGCGCGGGGGAGACCCAGTACTTC
abundance: NA; d_gene: TRBD1; v_gene: TRBV4-3; j_gene: TRBJ2-7; CDR3aa: CASSQFSRGNGYEQYF; CDR3nt: TGCGCCAGCAGCCAATTCTCCAGGGGGAACGGGTACGAGCAGTACTTC
abundance: NA; d_gene: TRBD2; v_gene: TRBV2; j_gene: TRBJ2-3; CDR3aa: CASRARATSSYVDTQYF; CDR3nt: TGTGCCAGCAGGGCCCGGGCGACTAGCTCCTATGTAGATACGCAGTATTTT
abundance: NA; d_gene: NA; v_gene: TRBV30; j_gene: TRBJ1-6; CDR3aa: CAWSVRGAPNSPLHF; CDR3nt: TGTGCCTGGAGTGTACGGGGGGCGCCTAATTCACCCCTCCACTTT
abundance: NA; d_gene: TRBD2; v_gene: TRBV5-1; j_gene: TRBJ2-2; CDR3aa: CASSGSGKNTGELFF; CDR3nt: TGCGCCAGCAGCGGTAGCGGGAAGAACACCGGGGAGCTGTTTTTT
abundance: NA; d_gene: TRBD1; v_gene: TRBV7-2; j_gene: TRBJ2-6; CDR3aa: CASSARGQGISGANVLTF; CDR3nt: TGTGCCAGCAGCGCACGCGGACAGGGAATCTCTGGGGCCAACGTCCTGACTTTC